The clone carrying this T cell receptor beta chain was seen repeatedly, ten times or more. The antigen remains undetermined. CDR3 size: 12 residues. V was cut by 2 bases and J by 2 bases, with 4 bases left in between. Germline CDR1 reads ENHRY; CDR2 reads SYGVKD. The source of the sample is a study of T-cell memory formation after mild COVID-19. Whole-study context: Most TCR clusters belonged to a single donor.

TCRdb re-analysed the 5' RACE reads in MiXCR, keeping a single row per CDR3 protein. This table holds 200,000 to 250,000 distinct CDR3 sequences, 15% to 19% found once. Regarding the study as a whole: Memory sampled before infection contained some responding clones, suggesting cross-reactive memory joined.

The V call is TRBV10-3, the J call TRBJ2-7, with no clear D. Sequenced sample: PBMCs or a T cell subset sorted from them (not recorded which). The sequence derives from an adult woman who had mild COVID-19 (a few samples of this study predate the infection). Cell type and time point are not known. CDR3 sequence reads: CAISEQAYEQYF. Written as DNA, the CDR3 is TGTGCCATCAGTGAGCAGGCCTACGAGCAGTACTTC.